A single sample gave rise to the 27 T cell receptor beta chains below, sequenced in a study of human T cells and chemical hapten exposure. TCRdb re-derived calls from the RACE reads in MiXCR, one entry per CDR3 protein. This sample has approximately 44,000 distinct CDR3 sequences, with about 4.8% found just once. The time point denotes: healthy volunteer bleed at 2 weeks. Total RNA was isolated from whole blood that had not been fractionated. Sequencing was carried out using whole blood. All receptors derive from a human donor in good health. Some clones in this sample may be carry-over from other donors' samples.

This clonotype has at least ten counts. The chain joins TRBV3-1 to TRBJ2-1, with 15 positions matching TRBD2. The germline V gene has CDR1 LGHDT and CDR2 YNNKEL (reference sequence). There are 18 residues in the CDR3. V lost 0 bases and J lost 9; bases outside the gene matches: 9. Here the CDR3 reads CASSQDPGGLAGGGEQFF. The CDR3 DNA is TGTGCCAGCAGCCAAGACCCGGGGGGACTAGCGGGAGGAGGTGAGCAGTTCTTC.

The table lists this clonotype with many counts. V usage is TRBV5-1 and J usage is TRBJ1-1, with TRBD1 matching over 7 bases. V dropped 5 bases and J dropped 5; count of bases not matched to a gene: 6. This CDR3 contains 13 residues. Germline V lookup: CDR1 SGHRS, CDR2 YFSETQ. CDR3 region: CASRGQPDTEAFF. In nucleotides, the CDR3 is TGCGCCAGCAGGGGACAGCCGGATACTGAAGCTTTCTTT.

V gene TRBV7-3 combines with J gene TRBJ1-1; D uncertain. The CDR3 consists of 18 residues. Trimming cost V 0 bases and J 1 base, with 18 bases left between them. The V gene's germline CDR1 is SGHTA and CDR2 FQGTGA. The CDR3 loop is CASSLTPFTPSSNTEAFF. The CDR3, as DNA: TGTGCCAGCAGCTTAACCCCCTTTACCCCCTCATCGAACACTGAAGCTTTCTTT.

This clonotype turned up a few times. This chain joins TRBV30 and TRBJ2-3; 7 positions match TRBD1. In germline, CDR1 is GTSNPN, CDR2 SVGIG (reference sequence). The CDR3 is 15 residues long. V was clipped by 2 bases and J by 0 bases; unmatched bases: 5. Here the CDR3 DNA reads TGTGCCTGGAGTAGGGGGCACGGCAGCACAGATACGCAGTATTTT. It translates to CAWSRGHGSTDTQYF. Complete variable domain (other parts from reference TRBV30 and TRBJ2-3): SQTIHQWPATLVQPVGSPLSLECTVEGTSNPNLYWYRQAAGRGLQLLFYSVGIGQISSEVPQNLSASRPQDRQFILSSKKLLLSDSGFYLCAWSRGHGSTDTQYFGPGTRLTVL.

This clonotype was counted between two and nine times. V and J are TRBV6-5 and TRBJ1-1, with 7 bases that match TRBD1. V dropped 6 bases and J dropped 7; count of bases not matched to a gene: 8. The CDR3 runs to 13 residues. CDR1 MNHEY and CDR2 SVGAGI come from the germline V gene. The CDR3 nucleotides read TGTGCCAGCAGATCCCCGGGACAGAATGAAGCTTTCTTT. Its translation: CASRSPGQNEAFF.

This clonotype was recorded many times. The CDR3 here is CASSYAENSPLHF. CDR3 coding DNA: TGTGCCAGCAGTTACGCGGAGAATTCACCCCTCCACTTT. The chain couples TRBV6-6 to TRBJ1-6, with unresolved D. The V gene lost 2 bases and the J gene lost 7 bases, with 6 bases spanning the gap. The CDR3 spans 13 residues. In germline, CDR1 is MNHNY, CDR2 SVGAGI (reference sequence).

This clonotype was recorded many times. This chain joins TRBV12-3 or TRBV12-4 and TRBJ2-7; a possible D gene is TRBD1 (6 bases). Trimming shortened V by 7 bases and J by 3 bases, and 10 bases separated the two germline ends. The CDR3 contains 12 residues. The CDR3 bases are TGTGCCAGCAAAGGGACAAACTACGAGCAGTACTTC. The encoded protein is CASKGTNYEQYF.

This clonotype was observed at least ten times. The chain is built from TRBV7-8 and TRBJ2-2; 8 nucleotides align to TRBD2. The CDR3 spans 16 residues. Germline-derived CDR1 and CDR2 are SGHVS and FQNEAQ. The ends lost 3 bases at V and 6 bases at J; junction bases unmatched: 9. CDR3 in amino acids: CASSLVAGWLSGELFF. The CDR3 DNA reads as TGTGCCAGCAGCTTGGTAGCGGGATGGCTTTCCGGGGAGCTGTTTTTT.

The V and J genes are TRBV27 and TRBJ1-4; 7 bases map to TRBD1. CDR1 is MNHEY, CDR2 SMNVEV, per germline (reference sequence). V trimming: 9 bases; J trimming: 6 bases; junction bases outside the gene matches: 10. The CDR3 has 14 amino acids. CDR3 in amino acids: CARRSAGGDEKLFF. The CDR3 DNA reads as TGTGCCAGAAGGTCTGCAGGGGGAGATGAAAAACTGTTTTTT.

Written as DNA, the CDR3 is TGCGCCAGCGGCGATCACAGGGCCAAGACCCAGTACTTC. Amino acid sequence: CASGDHRAKTQYF. The chain has TRBV5-1 and TRBJ2-5; TRBD1 might be the D (6 bases). V lost 7 bases and J 6 bases, leaving 16 bases between the germline ends. Germline V gives CDR1 SGHRS, CDR2 YFSETQ. The CDR3 runs to 13 residues. Filled out from reference TRBV5-1 and TRBJ2-5, the complete variable domain reads KAGVTQTPRYLIKTRGQQVTLSCSPISGHRSVSWYQQTPGQGLQFLFEYFSETQRNKGNFPGRFSGRQFSNSRSEMNVSTLELGDSALYLCASGDHRAKTQYFGPGTRLLVL.

At least ten counts were recorded for this clonotype. The chain joins TRBV28 to TRBJ1-1; D uncertain. The CDR3 is made up of 13 amino acids. Trimming left V 7 bases short and J 5 bases short, with 14 bases between. Germline CDR1 reads MDHEN; CDR2 reads SYDVKM. The CDR3, as DNA: TGTGCCAGCACCCAAAGCAGCCCAACTGAAGCTTTCTTT. Its translation: CASTQSSPTEAFF.

The chain carries TRBV27 and TRBJ1-1, with D unresolved. The CDR3 is 14 residues long. V was shortened by 8 bases and J by 3 bases, with 16 bases between the two germline ends. Per germline, CDR1 MNHEY and CDR2 SMNVEV (reference sequence). The CDR3 spells CASPLKGPHTEAFF. In DNA, the CDR3 is TGTGCCAGCCCGCTAAAGGGCCCTCACACTGAAGCTTTCTTT.

This clonotype appeared a few times. This rearrangement joins TRBV2 to TRBJ2-3; 9 bases are shared with TRBD1. The V segment lost 6 bases and the J segment 3 bases; nucleotides outside the gene matches: 4. This CDR3 is 14 amino acids long. Germline V gene lookup returns CDR1 SNHLY and CDR2 FYNNEI. CDR3 residues: CASRLQGATDTQYF. For the CDR3, the DNA is TGTGCCAGCAGACTACAGGGGGCAACAGATACGCAGTATTTT.

This clonotype was seen at least ten times. This chain links TRBV3-1 with TRBJ1-2, with D perhaps TRBD1 (6 bases). V lost 5 bases and J lost 5, with 12 bases in between. Germline V gene lookup returns CDR1 LGHDT and CDR2 YNNKEL (reference sequence). CDR3 length: 13 amino acids. The CDR3 nucleotides read TGTGCCAGCAGCACCATACAGGGTTATGGCTACACCTTC. Amino acids: CASSTIQGYGYTF.

V usage is TRBV29-1 and J usage is TRBJ2-1, with D possibly matching TRBD1 (5 bases). The CDR3 runs to 14 residues. CDR1 SQVTM and CDR2 ANQGSEA come from the germline V gene. V shed 1 base and J shed 6 bases, with 13 bases lying between them. DNA for the CDR3: TGCAGCGTTGAAGTCCCTTTGGGGCCCAATGAGCAGTTCTTC. Protein sequence: CSVEVPLGPNEQFF.

This clonotype turned up a few times. V usage is TRBV30 and J usage is TRBJ2-6; D is perhaps TRBD1 (5 bases). The CDR3 is 15 residues long. Trimming cost V 3 bases and J 2 bases, with 11 bases left between them. Per the germline V gene, CDR1 is GTSNPN and CDR2 is SVGIG (reference sequence). CDR3 residues: CAWRDTTTGANVLTF. In nucleotides, the CDR3 is TGTGCCTGGAGGGACACTACCACTGGGGCCAACGTCCTGACTTTC.

The chain couples TRBV29-1 to TRBJ2-7, with TRBD1 matching over 8 bases. The CDR3 totals 14 residues. Trimming cost V 4 bases and J 1 base; bases outside gene matches: 6. The germline V gene has CDR1 SQVTM and CDR2 ANQGSEA. The CDR3 DNA is TGCAGCGTTGCGACGGACAGGGTATCCTACGAGCAGTACTTC. Its protein is CSVATDRVSYEQYF.

In its sample, this clonotype was seen a few times. The J gene is TRBJ1-1, the V gene TRBV9, with D possibly being TRBD1 (5 bases). The CDR3 is 12 residues long. Germline values: CDR1 SGDLS, CDR2 YYNGEE. Deletions cut 4 bases from V and 8 bases from J, with 12 bases between. The CDR3 spells CASSPGTSEAFF. CDR3 sequence (DNA): TGTGCCAGCAGCCCCGGGACCTCAGAAGCTTTCTTT.

This clonotype was counted ten times or more. The chain has TRBV15 and TRBJ2-7, with TRBD1 matching over 11 bases. The CDR3 totals 15 residues. Germline V gives CDR1 LNHNV, CDR2 YYDKDF (reference sequence). V lost 3 bases and J lost 5; bases outside the gene matches: 6. The CDR3 reads CATSRGQGEMHEQYF. The CDR3 nucleotides are TGTGCCACCAGCAGGGGACAGGGGGAAATGCACGAGCAGTACTTC.

There are many counts of this clonotype. The genes are TRBV6-2 or TRBV6-3 and TRBJ2-3, with TRBD2 matching 9 bases. From germline, CDR1 is MNHEY and CDR2 SVGEGT. V shed 5 bases and J 2 bases; nucleotides not matched to a gene: 11. The CDR3 covers 17 residues. CDR3 bases: TGTGCCAGCAGTCCCCTCAGCGGGAGGCAAGACACAGATACGCAGTATTTT. Its protein product is CASSPLSGRQDTDTQYF.

This clonotype was detected a few times. The chain carries TRBV5-1 and TRBJ2-1; D possibly matches TRBD1 or TRBD2 (8 bases each). The CDR3 is 15 amino acids. Germline loops: CDR1 SGHRS, CDR2 YFSETQ. The V gene lost 4 bases and the J gene lost 9 bases, with 20 bases spanning the gap. As DNA, the CDR3 is TGCGCCAGCAGCCTGACAGGGGTGAGCGGGAGTGAGCAGTTCTTC. Amino acid sequence: CASSLTGVSGSEQFF.

This clonotype occurred many times. The rearrangement uses TRBV5-4 and TRBJ2-3; D unclear. CDR1 is SGHNT and CDR2 is YYREEE in the germline V gene (reference sequence). Deletions cut 1 base from V and 4 bases from J, with 10 bases between. The CDR3 is 14 residues long. CDR3 DNA sequence: TGTGCCAGCAGCTTGAGGGTTGTCGCAGATACGCAGTATTTT. Translated: CASSLRVVADTQYF.

The chain recombines TRBV7-9 with TRBJ1-6, with 11 positions matching TRBD1. Germline CDR1 is SEHNR and CDR2 is FQNEAQ (reference sequence). This CDR3 is built from 17 residues. Unmatched junction bases numbered 10, after V lost 5 bases and J lost 7 bases. The CDR3 DNA reads TGTGCCAGCAGCCGGACTCAGGACAGGGGGCGGAATTCACCCCTCCACTTT. Amino acids: CASSRTQDRGRNSPLHF.

This clonotype was seen at least ten times. The chain employs TRBV15 and TRBJ2-5, with TRBD2 identical over 8 bases. CDR3 length: 16 residues. Germline CDR1 LNHNV, CDR2 YYDKDF (reference sequence). Unmatched junction bases numbered 6, after V lost 1 base and J lost 2 bases. The CDR3 region has the DNA TGTGCCACCAGCAGAGGGAATAGCGGGAAACAAGAGACCCAGTACTTC. This encodes CATSRGNSGKQETQYF.

This chain connects TRBV28 to TRBJ2-6; D is unresolved. CDR1 is MDHEN, CDR2 SYDVKM, per germline. CDR3 size: 16 residues. Trimming removed 3 bases at V and 1 base at J, with 10 bases between. The CDR3 is CASSFPTLSGANVLTF. In DNA form, the CDR3 reads TGTGCCAGCAGTTTTCCGACATTATCTGGGGCCAACGTCCTGACTTTC.

This clonotype has more than one count but fewer than ten. The V and J genes are TRBV20-1 and TRBJ2-7, with D possibly being TRBD2 (6 bases). Germline lookup yields CDR1 DFQATT and CDR2 SNEGSKA (reference sequence). Trimming pared 2 bases from V and 6 bases from J, leaving 17 bases between. The CDR3 is 14 amino acids. In DNA, the CDR3 is TGCAGTGCTAGACTTTTGTATGGAGGGAGCGAGCAGTACTTC. Protein sequence: CSARLLYGGSEQYF.

The chain combines TRBV6-4 with TRBJ1-1, with D possibly TRBD1 on 5 matching bases. Germline CDR1 reads MRHNA; CDR2 reads SNTAGT. CDR3 length: 14 residues. Trimming shortened V by 6 bases and J by 1 base, and 12 bases separated the two germline ends. This chain's CDR3 is CASRARGGNTEAFF. The CDR3 DNA follows: TGTGCCAGCAGAGCCCGTGGGGGGAACACTGAAGCTTTCTTT.